Listed below are T cell receptor beta chains from one sample, sequenced in a study of chronic HIV infection and antiretroviral therapy. TCRdb fed the 5' RACE reads into MiXCR, producing one record per CDR3 protein. The table has about 38,000 distinct CDR3 sequences, approximately 7.4% seen once. Sequenced material: peripheral blood. Source of these receptors: an adult who had HIV and had not received antiretroviral therapy, or was an uninfected healthy control (not recorded which). Each CDR3 is given with its conserved first and last residue. The D gene is left open where the match is weak. Expanded clones get a size class; other rows say once, few or many, or leave the size out.

abundance,v_gene,d_gene,j_gene,CDR3aa,CDR3nt
many,TRBV27,TRBD2,TRBJ2-2,CASSSTSGVNTGELFF,TGTGCCAGCAGTTCGACTAGCGGGGTGAACACCGGGGAGCTGTTTTTT
NA,TRBV7-2,TRBD1,TRBJ1-5,CASSLYRGPDQPQHF,TGTGCCAGCAGCTTATACAGGGGGCCTGATCAGCCCCAGCATTTT
NA,TRBV29-1,TRBD1,TRBJ2-5,CSVDRTGGRQTQYF,TGCAGCGTTGATAGGACAGGGGGCCGACAGACCCAGTACTTC
NA,TRBV19,TRBD1,TRBJ1-6,CASSRRDSNSPLHF,TGTGCCAGTAGTCGCAGGGACAGCAATTCACCCCTCCACTTT
many,TRBV5-1,NA,TRBJ2-1,CASSGNNEQFF,TGCGCCAGCAGCGGGAATAATGAGCAGTTCTTC
NA,TRBV5-4,NA,TRBJ1-1,CASSPGDTETFF,TGTGCCAGCAGCCCGGGTGACACTGAAACTTTCTTT
many,TRBV15,NA,TRBJ2-7,CATSGRGRGSYEQYF,TGTGCCACCAGCGGAAGAGGAAGGGGGTCCTACGAGCAGTACTTC
few,TRBV11-2,NA,TRBJ2-2,CASSLAGLNTGELFF,TGTGCCAGCAGCTTAGCGGGACTCAACACCGGGGAGCTGTTTTTT
few,TRBV10-3,NA,TRBJ1-1,CAISGGALGAFF,TGTGCCATCAGTGGGGGAGCCCTGGGAGCTTTCTTT
NA,TRBV2,NA,TRBJ2-1,CATQGGGYNEQFF,TGTGCCACACAGGGCGGAGGCTACAATGAGCAGTTCTTC
NA,TRBV28,TRBD1,TRBJ2-1,CASSSGTAGDEQFF,TGTGCCAGCAGTTCTGGGACAGCCGGCGATGAGCAGTTCTTC
many,TRBV20-1,TRBD1,TRBJ1-2,CSASSGGGGEGYTF,TGCAGTGCGTCGAGTGGTGGAGGGGGCGAAGGCTACACCTTC
many,TRBV7-9,NA,TRBJ2-3,CASSLGSSTDTQYF,TGTGCCAGCAGCTTAGGATCAAGCACAGATACGCAGTATTTT
NA,TRBV27,NA,TRBJ1-4,CASSLSLGAANEKLFF,TGTGCCAGCAGTTTATCTTTGGGGGCAGCTAATGAAAAACTGTTTTTT
few,TRBV29-1,TRBD2,TRBJ2-3,CSVEGRENTDTQYF,TGCAGCGTTGAAGGGCGGGAGAACACAGATACGCAGTATTTT
many,TRBV29-1,NA,TRBJ2-1,CSVAWDEQFF,TGCAGCGTTGCTTGGGATGAGCAGTTCTTC
few,TRBV6-5,NA,TRBJ2-7,CASSYSRDPYEQYF,TGTGCCAGCAGTTACTCCAGGGACCCCTACGAGCAGTACTTC
NA,TRBV20-1,NA,TRBJ2-7,CSGGPHVYEQYF,TGCAGTGGTGGACCCCACGTCTACGAGCAGTACTTC
NA,TRBV11-3,NA,TRBJ2-3,CASSLDGTDTQYF,TGTGCCAGCAGCTTAGATGGCACAGATACGCAGTATTTT
many,TRBV28,NA,TRBJ1-1,CASSLWTGLNTEAFF,TGTGCCAGCAGTTTATGGACAGGACTGAACACTGAAGCTTTCTTT
NA,TRBV7-2,NA,TRBJ2-1,CASSLRVRGNEQFF,TGTGCCAGCAGCTTACGGGTGAGGGGCAATGAGCAGTTCTTC